This paragraph reports one T cell receptor (beta chain). Its antigen remains unidentified. V lost 5 bases, J lost 6 bases, and 5 bases stayed unmatched. CDR3 length: 13 residues. CDR1 and CDR2 (germline): GTSNPN, SVGIG (reference sequence). The record originates from a study of cytomegalovirus exposure and HLA in healthy donors. Findings and caveats of the study: In a later analysis, CMV-associated beta chains were mostly HLA-associated, it appeared. The classifier reportedly diagnosed cytomegalovirus status with high specificity and sensitivity.

PCR primers comprised 60 Vbeta and 13 Jbeta primers. Measured with immunoSEQ multiplex PCR; TCRdb has only the in-frame clones, and not every one. The data contain under 85,000 clones, around 76% of them singletons. These donors counted as nominally healthy when sampled, but unrecorded immune exposures were likely. The J gene is TRBJ2-1, the V gene TRBV30; TRBD1 agrees at 9 bases. The sequencing input was PBMCs. The sequence came from a woman in her 30s in good health and CMV-seropositive. The CDR3: CAWDRDRANEQFF. The DNA of the CDR3 is TGTGCCTGGGACCGGGACAGGGCCAATGAGCAGTTCTTC.